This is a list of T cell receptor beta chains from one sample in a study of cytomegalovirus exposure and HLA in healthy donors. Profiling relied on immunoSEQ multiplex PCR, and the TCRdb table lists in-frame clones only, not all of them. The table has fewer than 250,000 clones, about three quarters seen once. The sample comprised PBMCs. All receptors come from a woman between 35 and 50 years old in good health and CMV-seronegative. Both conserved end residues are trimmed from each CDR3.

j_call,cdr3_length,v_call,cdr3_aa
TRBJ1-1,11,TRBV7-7,ASSHGENTEAF
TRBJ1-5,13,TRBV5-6,ASSLSSGSNQPQH
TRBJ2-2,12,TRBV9,ASSGPTDTGELF
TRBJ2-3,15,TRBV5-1,ASSPHSGDPSTDTQY
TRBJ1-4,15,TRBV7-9,ASSLAEGAVTNEKLF
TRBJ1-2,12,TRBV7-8,ASSLAYRNYGYT
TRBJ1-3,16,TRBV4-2,ASSQAPGQGPPGNTIY
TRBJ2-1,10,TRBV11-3,ASSLGGGVVF
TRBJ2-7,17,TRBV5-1,ASSSTLPIGTGTAYEQY
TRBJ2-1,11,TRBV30,AWSLNSRNEQF
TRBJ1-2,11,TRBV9,ASSVATGGGYT
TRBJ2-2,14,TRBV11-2,ASSLYGTGGIGELF
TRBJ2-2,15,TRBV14,ASSHPRGLANTGELF
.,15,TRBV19,ASSSYLGTGGPYEQY
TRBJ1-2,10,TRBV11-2,ASSLSGFGYT
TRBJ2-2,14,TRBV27,ASSPQGQGWAGELF
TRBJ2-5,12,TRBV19,ASSIASGKETQY
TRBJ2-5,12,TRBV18,ASSRGTGRETQY
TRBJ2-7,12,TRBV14,ASSQRVSFYEQY
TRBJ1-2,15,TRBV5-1,ASSPSAGEIVGHGYT
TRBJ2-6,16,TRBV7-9,ASSPRPSRLSGANVLT
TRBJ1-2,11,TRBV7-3,ASSLTTGYGYT
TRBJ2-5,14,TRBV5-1,ASSAGQGGFQETQY
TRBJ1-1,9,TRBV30,AWSADRGAF
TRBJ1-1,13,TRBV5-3,ARSRGTGTNTEAF
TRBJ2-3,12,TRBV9,ASSVDQVTDTQY
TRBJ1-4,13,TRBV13,ASSLAGDAREKLF